The 29 T cell receptor beta chains in this list originate from one sample, sequenced in a study of blood T cell repertoires in COVID-19 (dated by TCRdb to 2020 to 2022). Library method: the immunoSEQ multiplex PCR assay. Entries here come from immuneACCESS through TCRdb and include only in-frame sequences with V and J called. Some clones fail to appear in such tables; in the studies checked, an unresolved V gene covers under half of the shortfall, and the cause of the remainder is unknown. The sample table lists 490,000 or so clones, about 88% of them with a count of one. The top ten clones comprise around 7.9% of the sample. Sequencing was performed on PBMCs or T cells enriched from blood (not recorded which). These receptors all come from a woman aged 60-75 years who had recovered from COVID-19.

The V and J genes are TRBV5-1 and TRBJ2-3; maybe TRBD1 (6 bases). CDR1 and CDR2 from the germline V gene are SGHRS and YFSETQ. This CDR3 is built from 16 residues. The V end was cut by 4 bases, the J end by 5 bases, with 20 bases between. This chain's CDR3 is CASSPGWGPSGDTQYF. In DNA form, the CDR3 reads TGCGCCAGCAGCCCTGGCTGGGGGCCGTCAGGAGATACGCAGTATTTT.

V is TRBV2 and J is TRBJ2-3; 12 bases align to TRBD2. CDR3 length: 16 amino acids. Trimming cost V 5 bases and J 1 base; bases outside gene matches: 4. Germline CDR1 reads SNHLY; CDR2 reads FYNNEI. CDR3 sequence reads: CASSPRTSGGTDTQYF. Written as DNA, the CDR3 is TGTGCCAGCAGTCCTCGGACTAGCGGGGGCACAGATACGCAGTATTTT.

This clone was observed a handful of times. This chain links TRBV4-1 with TRBJ1-4; a weak D match, TRBD1 (6 bases). V gave up 2 bases and J gave up 8 bases, with 9 bases separating them. This CDR3 is 13 amino acids long. Germline CDR1 and CDR2: MGHRA and YSYEKL. The CDR3 nucleotides read TGCGCCAGCAGCCAAACCAGGGGCGAAAAACTGTTTTTT. Translation: CASSQTRGEKLFF.

This clone was recorded only once. The chain joins TRBV20-1 to TRBJ2-3, with TRBD2 identical over 12 bases. With 3 bases clipped from V and 4 bases from J, the junction kept 11 bases outside the gene matches. The germline V gene encodes CDR1 DFQATT and CDR2 SNEGSKA (reference sequence). There are 17 residues in the CDR3. CDR3 bases: TGCAGTGCTAGTTGGCTAGCGGGGGGGCTTTTCCCAGATACGCAGTATTTT. This gives the protein CSASWLAGGLFPDTQYF.

In DNA, the CDR3 is TGTGCCAGCAGCCGCCTCGGACAGGGAAACACCATATATTTT. Translation: CASSRLGQGNTIYF. The chain uses TRBV27 and TRBJ1-3; D perhaps matches TRBD1 (6 bases). Between the trimmed V and J ends, which lost 6 bases and 4 bases, there was a span of 13 bases. Germline-derived CDR1 and CDR2 are MNHEY and SMNVEV (reference sequence). The CDR3 runs to 14 residues.

This chain joins TRBV25-1 and TRBJ2-3; no reliable D call. V lost 0 bases, J lost 0 bases, and 16 bases lay in between. Per germline, CDR1 MGHDK and CDR2 SYGVNS. CDR3 length: 18 amino acids. The CDR3 region is CASSEYKIEIPSTDTQYF. As DNA, the CDR3 is TGTGCCAGCAGTGAATATAAGATCGAGATCCCTAGCACAGATACGCAGTATTTT.

This sequence joins TRBV4-1 and TRBJ1-3; tentative D call: TRBD1 (5 bases). V lost 1 base and J 4 bases, leaving 11 bases between the germline ends. Germline V gene sequence: CDR1 MGHRA, CDR2 YSYEKL. The CDR3 is 15 amino acids. In DNA, the CDR3 is TGCGCCAGCAGCCAAGTATCAGGGTTAGGAAACACCATATATTTT. Encoded protein: CASSQVSGLGNTIYF.

This clone was detected only once. The rearrangement links TRBV11-3 to TRBJ2-2, with D perhaps TRBD1 (5 bases). The CDR3 totals 16 residues. V dropped 4 bases and J dropped 2 bases, with 14 bases sitting between them. From germline, CDR1 is SGHNT and CDR2 YENEEA. CDR3 protein: CASSSYRTTNTGELFF. In nucleotides, the CDR3 is TGTGCCAGCAGCTCCTATCGGACAACTAACACCGGGGAGCTGTTTTTT.

The chain carries TRBV5-6 and TRBJ2-3, with 11 bases identical to TRBD1. The germline V gene has CDR1 SGHDT and CDR2 YYEEEE. This CDR3 has 14 residues. The V segment lost 4 bases and the J segment 3 bases; nucleotides outside the gene matches: 1. The chain's CDR3 is CASSGQGATDTQYF. The CDR3 DNA reads TGTGCCAGCAGCGGACAGGGGGCAACAGATACGCAGTATTTT.

CDR3 nucleotide sequence: TGTGCCAGCAGCTTAACACAGGGGGGCAATCAGCCCCAGCATTTT. Translated, it gives CASSLTQGGNQPQHF. The chain uses TRBV11-2 and TRBJ1-5; TRBD1 aligns across 8 bases. V shed 2 bases and J 2 bases; nucleotides not matched to a gene: 2. Germline V gene data show CDR1 as SGHAT and CDR2 as FQNNGV. CDR3 size: 15 residues.

V and J are TRBV10-1 and TRBJ2-7, with a weak D call TRBD2 (6 bases). This CDR3 has 13 residues. Germline V gene data show CDR1 as WNHNN and CDR2 as SYGVQD (reference sequence). The V end lost 7 bases, the J end lost 6 bases, and 16 bases lay between the germline ends. The CDR3 here is CASTGTWGTEQYF. For the CDR3, the DNA is TGCGCCAGCACTGGGACTTGGGGGACCGAGCAGTACTTC.

This clone was found once. The chain combines TRBV2 with TRBJ1-3, with TRBD1 matching over 7 bases. V shed 4 bases and J 6 bases; nucleotides not matched to a gene: 3. Germline CDR1 reads SNHLY; CDR2 reads FYNNEI. The CDR3 runs 13 residues. Here the CDR3 reads CASSAGTANTIYF. The CDR3 bases are TGTGCCAGCAGTGCCGGGACAGCAAACACCATATATTTT.

CDR3 in amino acids: CASSRGGPGELFF. The CDR3, as DNA: TGCGCCAGCAGTCGGGGGGGCCCCGGGGAGCTGTTTTTT. The chain carries TRBV5-1 and TRBJ2-2; 8 nucleotides align to TRBD2. Per the germline V gene, CDR1 is SGHRS and CDR2 is YFSETQ. Trimming at V came to 5 bases and at J to 6 bases, leaving 3 bases not matched to a gene. This CDR3 is built from 13 residues.

The rearrangement uses TRBV6-1 and TRBJ2-2; 8 nucleotides agree with TRBD1. Germline values: CDR1 MNHNS, CDR2 SASEGT. V shed 1 base, J shed 6 bases, and the junction held 4 bases outside the gene matches. The CDR3 runs 15 residues. The CDR3 DNA follows: TGTGCCAGCAGTGAAGGGACAGGGTTCCCCGGGGAGCTGTTTTTT. Encoded protein: CASSEGTGFPGELFF.

The chain combines TRBV5-5 with TRBJ1-2; no reliable D call. Between the trimmed V and J ends, which lost 1 base and 5 bases, there was a span of 12 bases. Germline assignment: CDR1 SGHKS and CDR2 YYEKEE (reference sequence). The CDR3 loop spans 14 amino acids. The CDR3 nucleotides read TGTGCCAGCAGCTTGCTCGCAGGACTTTATGGCTACACCTTC. Translating it yields CASSLLAGLYGYTF.

Remarks on this clone: Other DNA variants within this sample encode the same CDR3. The chain joins TRBV2 to TRBJ1-2; D possibly corresponds to TRBD1 (6 bases). This CDR3 region has 13 residues. Trimming stripped 6 bases from V and 2 bases from J, with 10 bases between. Germline V gives CDR1 SNHLY, CDR2 FYNNEI. CDR3 region: CASRTDRNYGYTF. In DNA form, the CDR3 reads TGTGCCAGCAGGACGGACAGAAACTATGGCTACACCTTC.

This clone came up once. The chain employs TRBV24-1 and TRBJ2-3; D call uncertain. Germline CDR1 is KGHDR and CDR2 is SFDVKD. CDR3 size: 16 residues. Trimming shortened V by 1 base and J by 7 bases, and 17 bases separated the two germline ends. The CDR3 region is CATSDFSLGDLNTQYF. CDR3 nucleotide sequence: TGTGCCACCAGTGATTTCTCCCTTGGAGACCTAAATACGCAGTATTTT.

This clone has just a few counts. The chain recombines TRBV19 with TRBJ1-1; D may be TRBD1 (5 bases). The germline CDR1 and CDR2 sequences are LNHDA and SQIVND (reference sequence). The V end was cut by 4 bases, the J end by 0 bases, with 9 bases between. CDR3 size: 14 residues. The CDR3 region is CASSKTAMNTEAFF. In DNA, the CDR3 is TGTGCCAGTAGTAAGACAGCTATGAACACTGAAGCTTTCTTT.

The CDR3 loop is CASSNTGGSYNSPLHF. As DNA, the CDR3 is TGTGCCAGTAGTAACACAGGGGGCTCCTATAATTCACCCCTCCACTTT. The genes are TRBV19 and TRBJ1-6; 8 positions agree with TRBD1. V lost 4 bases to trimming and J lost 0 bases; unmatched junction nucleotides: 2. The germline CDR1 and CDR2 sequences are LNHDA and SQIVND (reference sequence). This CDR3 spans 16 amino acids.

This clone was counted once. The rearrangement joins TRBV6-5 to TRBJ1-2; D not certain. The CDR3 is 11 amino acids. Trimming removed 5 bases at V and 8 bases at J, with 9 bases between. From germline, CDR1 is MNHEY and CDR2 SVGAGI. This chain's CDR3 is CASSPVSGYTF. Written as DNA, the CDR3 is TGTGCCAGCAGTCCGGTTTCCGGCTACACCTTC.

As for this clone: The sample contains more than one DNA sequence encoding this CDR3. J is TRBJ2-5 and V is TRBV7-2; maybe TRBD1 (6 bases). Germline-derived CDR1 and CDR2 are SGHTA and FQGNSA. CDR3 length: 13 residues. V shed 2 bases and J shed 3 bases, with 7 bases lying between them. CDR3 sequence: CASSLHREETQYF. The CDR3 bases are TGTGCCAGCAGCTTACACAGGGAAGAGACCCAGTACTTC.

V and J are TRBV5-4 and TRBJ1-1; D unclear. There are 14 residues in the CDR3. V was pared by 7 bases and J by 4 bases, with 17 bases between. Looked up from germline, CDR1 is SGHNT and CDR2 is YYREEE (reference sequence). CDR3 coding DNA: TGTGCCAGCCGGGGTAGGGTGGAAGCCACTGAAGCTTTCTTT. As protein: CASRGRVEATEAFF.

The rearrangement uses TRBV5-6 and TRBJ2-3; 9 nucleotides agree with TRBD2. With V trimmed by 1 base and J by 2 bases, 11 bases remained unmatched. The CDR3 sequence is 18 residues long. The germline gives CDR1 SGHDT, CDR2 YYEEEE. This CDR3 reads CASSLNRMTSGHTDTQYF. In DNA, the CDR3 is TGTGCCAGCAGCTTGAACCGGATGACTAGCGGACACACAGATACGCAGTATTTT.

The rearrangement links TRBV19 to TRBJ2-1; D might be TRBD1 (6 bases). V was clipped by 5 bases and J by 5 bases, with 16 bases between them. There are 15 residues in the CDR3. CDR1 LNHDA and CDR2 SQIVND come from the germline V gene (reference sequence). CDR3 bases: TGTGCCAGTAGTTCCCCAGGGGTAGGGCACAATGAGCAGTTCTTC. As protein: CASSSPGVGHNEQFF.

The chain employs TRBV14 and TRBJ1-1, with a weak D call TRBD1 (5 bases). Trimming cost V 1 base and J 0 bases, with 9 bases left between them. Per the germline V gene, CDR1 is SGHDN and CDR2 is FVKESK. CDR3 size: 15 residues. The CDR3 bases are TGTGCCAGCAGCCAAGGGTGGGGCATGAACACTGAAGCTTTCTTT. Its protein is CASSQGWGMNTEAFF.

As for this clone: The same CDR3 arises from other DNA sequences in this sample as well. DNA of the CDR3: TGTGCCAGCAGCCTCAGGGGTAGCAATCAGCCCCAGCATTTT. Translation gives CASSLRGSNQPQHF. The V gene is TRBV3-1 (or the pseudogene TRBV3-2), the J gene TRBJ1-5, with TRBD1 as a possible D gene (6 bases). The CDR3 totals 14 residues. Trimming pared 4 bases from V and 0 bases from J, leaving 7 bases between. Germline CDR1 LGHDT, CDR2 YNNKEL (reference sequence).

This chain connects TRBV25-1 to TRBJ1-4; D perhaps matches TRBD1 (6 bases). Germline V lookup: CDR1 MGHDK, CDR2 SYGVNS. V lost 5 bases, J lost 4 bases, and 14 bases lay in between. This CDR3 contains 15 residues. For the CDR3, the DNA is TGTGCCAGCAGTAGGGGGGGCGTCGGTAATGAAAAACTGTTTTTT. It yields the protein CASSRGGVGNEKLFF. Based on the CDR3 plus reference TRBV25-1 and TRBJ1-4, the full variable domain is EADIYQTPRYLVIGTGKKITLECSQTMGHDKMYWYQQDPGMELHLIHYSYGVNSTEKGDLSSESTVSRIRTEHFPLTLESARPSHTSQYLCASSRGGVGNEKLFFGSGTQLSVL.

This sequence joins TRBV7-2 and TRBJ2-1; 8 bases are a match to TRBD1. The length of the CDR3 is 16 residues. The ends lost 1 base at V and 6 bases at J; junction bases unmatched: 8. CDR1 is SGHTA, CDR2 FQGNSA, per germline. DNA for the CDR3: TGTGCCAGCAGCTTAGTCCCCGACAGGGGTGGCAATGAGCAGTTCTTC. This encodes CASSLVPDRGGNEQFF.

The chain joins TRBV9 to TRBJ2-2, with 9 bases identical to TRBD2. V trimming: 0 bases; J trimming: 2 bases; junction bases outside the gene matches: 5. This CDR3 spans 17 amino acids. Germline values: CDR1 SGDLS, CDR2 YYNGEE. CDR3 in DNA: TGTGCCAGCAGCGTAGTCCCTAGCGGGGCTAACACCGGGGAGCTGTTTTTT. This gives the protein CASSVVPSGANTGELFF.